These 15 T cell receptor beta chains share one sample of origin, sequenced in a study of T cell repertoires in cytomegalovirus infection. TCRdb fed the reads into MiXCR, producing one record per CDR3 protein. The sample yields a few hundred thousand distinct CDR3 sequences, 30% to 40% seen once. Their antigens remain unidentified. The material sequenced was cultured PBMCs, taken from culture after CMV antigen stimulation. The receptors were sampled from a human donor in good health (CMV status not recorded). Some clones in this sample may be carry-over from other donors' samples.

This clonotype was counted only a few times. V and J are TRBV12-3 or TRBV12-4 and TRBJ1-6; D is possibly TRBD1 (6 bases). The CDR3 length is 16 residues. V gave up 5 bases and J gave up 2 bases, with 13 bases separating them. CDR3 amino acids: CASSKGQQAYNSPLHF. The CDR3 DNA reads as TGTGCCAGCAGTAAAGGACAGCAGGCCTATAATTCACCCCTCCACTTT.

V gene TRBV4-3 combines with J gene TRBJ2-1; 11 nucleotides align to TRBD2. Trimming took 3 bases from V and 6 from J; bases not matched to a gene: 10. Germline-derived CDR1 and CDR2 are LGHNA and YSLEER. CDR3 length equals 17 residues. The CDR3 DNA reads TGCGCCAGCAGCCAGGGTAGAGGTAGCGGGAGGGGCAATGAGCAGTTCTTC. It yields the protein CASSQGRGSGRGNEQFF.

The gene calls are TRBV7-9 and TRBJ1-6; the D is unclear. V lost 0 bases and J lost 13, with 13 bases in between. The CDR3 totals 14 residues. Germline lookup yields CDR1 SEHNR and CDR2 FQNEAQ (reference sequence). The CDR3 DNA reads TGTGCCAGCAGCTTAGCCCGTAACTTCGGGCCCCTCCACTTT. Translating gives CASSLARNFGPLHF.

In its sample, this clonotype was seen a few times. The V gene is TRBV6-1, the J gene TRBJ1-1; unclear D gene. Trimming pared 5 bases from V and 3 bases from J, leaving 13 bases between. The CDR3 is 14 amino acids. Germline CDR1 and CDR2: MNHNS and SASEGT. The CDR3 spells CASSFSQEDTEAFF. The CDR3, as DNA: TGTGCCAGCAGTTTCTCTCAGGAGGACACTGAAGCTTTCTTT.

This clonotype was picked up a small number of times. CDR3 protein: CASSETGGRDTQYF. CDR3 nucleotide sequence: TGTGCCAGTAGCGAGACAGGGGGCAGGGATACGCAGTATTTT. The chain joins TRBV19 to TRBJ2-3, with 10 bases that match TRBD1. The length of the CDR3 is 14 residues. V lost 6 bases, J lost 6 bases, and 6 bases stayed unmatched. The germline V gene has CDR1 LNHDA and CDR2 SQIVND (reference sequence).

About this clonotype itself: One end of the junction does not line up with germline, which may come from a read error. The gene calls are TRBV7-6 and TRBJ2-5, with 13 bases lining up with TRBD2. CDR1 and CDR2 (germline): SGHVS, FNYEAQ. The CDR3 contains 16 residues. The CDR3 loop is CASSPRLAGGYETQYF. CDR3 nucleotide sequence: TGTGCTAGCAGCCCTCGACTAGCGGGAGGTTATGAGACCCAGTACTTC.

This clonotype has more than one count but fewer than ten. The chain links TRBV7-2 to TRBJ2-2; 7 bases are shared with TRBD1. The CDR3 length is 15 residues. Germline CDR1 reads SGHTA; CDR2 reads FQGNSA. Trimming at V came to 3 bases and at J to 6 bases, leaving 7 bases not matched to a gene. This chain's CDR3 is CASSFRQGGSGELFF. CDR3 DNA: TGTGCCAGCAGCTTCCGACAGGGTGGATCCGGGGAGCTGTTTTTT.

This chain joins TRBV4-1 and TRBJ2-3; 10 bases line up with TRBD2. Trimming took 1 base from V and 0 from J; bases not matched to a gene: 1. In germline, CDR1 is MGHRA, CDR2 YSYEKL. The CDR3 length is 16 residues. The CDR3 reads CASSQVLAGSTDTQYF. In DNA, the CDR3 is TGCGCCAGCAGCCAAGTACTAGCGGGGAGCACAGATACGCAGTATTTT.

The gene calls are TRBV7-2 and TRBJ2-5; D is possibly TRBD1 or TRBD2 (5 bases each). The germline CDR1 and CDR2 sequences are SGHTA and FQGNSA. The CDR3 has 15 residues. V was trimmed by 5 bases and J by 4 bases, leaving 17 bases between them. CDR3 sequence: CASSRGDLRLETQYF. CDR3 bases: TGTGCCAGCAGCCGAGGGGATCTTAGGCTAGAGACCCAGTACTTC.

V gene TRBV18 combines with J gene TRBJ2-1; 13 nucleotides match TRBD2. The CDR3 runs to 14 residues. Germline assignment: CDR1 KGHSH and CDR2 LQKENI. V lost 7 bases, J lost 9 bases, and 6 bases stayed unmatched. This CDR3 reads CASWRGLAGAEQFF. CDR3 DNA: TGTGCCAGCTGGCGAGGACTAGCGGGAGCTGAGCAGTTCTTC.

In nucleotides, the CDR3 is TGTGCCAGCAGTTATGGAGCGGGAGGTAAGGCCGAGCAGTACTTC. It is translated as CASSYGAGGKAEQYF. The chain combines TRBV6-6 with TRBJ2-7, with TRBD2 identical over 9 bases. Trimming removed 3 bases from V and 6 bases from J; junction bases left unmatched: 9. CDR1 and CDR2 from the germline V gene are MNHNY and SVGAGI (reference sequence). The CDR3 length is 15 residues.

This chain uses TRBV29-1 with TRBJ1-2, with D possibly being TRBD1 (6 bases). Trimming stripped 4 bases from V and 7 bases from J, with 13 bases between. CDR3 size: 12 residues. From germline, CDR1 is SQVTM and CDR2 ANQGSEA. The CDR3 protein is CSVAGQVVGYTF. The CDR3 nucleotides are TGCAGCGTTGCGGGACAAGTGGTTGGCTACACCTTC.

In its sample, this clonotype was seen once. V is TRBV12-3 or TRBV12-4 and J is TRBJ1-1; the D gene is possibly TRBD1 (5 bases). This CDR3 is built from 13 residues. V was trimmed by 6 bases and J by 6 bases, leaving 14 bases between them. The CDR3 loop is CASRSRRDAEAFF. CDR3 in DNA: TGTGCCAGCAGATCGAGGAGGGACGCTGAAGCTTTCTTT.

This clonotype was detected only a few times. The genes are TRBV5-1 and TRBJ1-1, with a tentative D call TRBD1 (6 bases). The CDR3 runs 14 residues. Trimming stripped 2 bases from V and 4 bases from J, with 12 bases between. Germline V lookup: CDR1 SGHRS, CDR2 YFSETQ. DNA for the CDR3: TGCGCCAGCAGCTTTGGGGGCGCGGGCACTGAAGCTTTCTTT. Amino acids: CASSFGGAGTEAFF.

The chain recombines TRBV19 with TRBJ1-2, with unresolved D. Trimming took 6 bases from V and 0 from J, leaving 11 bases between them. The CDR3 runs to 14 residues. Germline V lookup: CDR1 LNHDA, CDR2 SQIVND (reference sequence). The CDR3 protein is CASRGSEANYGYTF. The DNA for the CDR3 is TGTGCCAGTAGAGGTTCCGAAGCTAACTATGGCTACACCTTC.